This T cell receptor beta chain derives from a study of follicular helper T cells after annual influenza vaccination (dated by TCRdb to the late 2010s). In terms of the full investigation: After each seasonal influenza vaccination, blood was collected on days 0, 7 and 28. Multi-year samples were obtained from six subjects, with two vaccination seasons covered for four subjects and three seasons covered for two subjects. To look at recall of cTfh clones, some subjects were tracked through successive annual vaccinations covering the 2013-2014, 2014-2015 and 2015-2016 seasons. Samples from 2013-2014 were cryopreserved, whereas samples from about 2015 were processed immediately after collection. One week after vaccination, a second recruited cohort of roughly twelve subjects (Table S1) displayed a similar ICOS+CD38+ cTfh response.

The germline V gene gives CDR1 as SGHRS and CDR2 as YFSETQ. V is cut back by 4 bases and J by 8 bases, with 4 bases in the junction unmatched. Spanning cysteine to phenylalanine, the CDR3 consists of 13 amino acids. Solely the CDR3 DNA is kept, with 39 bases framed from the first base. On this clone: What antigen it recognizes has not been identified. Base quality data are lacking; no much larger clone is found one base away.

General conclusions and limits of the study: A recurrent oligoclonal ICOS+CD38+ cTfh response containing tetramer and AIM influenza-specific clonotypes was recalled by successive annual vaccinations. ICOS+CD38+ cTfh clonality correlated with the frequency of that population, and its change correlated with the change in circulating plasmablast frequency. Rare clonotypes could not be sampled because productive TCRB sequences were recovered from only roughly 9.5-22% of the analyzed cells. Day 7 ICOS+CD38+ clones were most often found later in ICOS-CD38- cTfh, suggesting that subset may serve as a memory reservoir.

The library was obtained by the immunoSEQ multiplex PCR assay. Adaptive Biotechnologies carried out TCRB amplification, library preparation, sequencing and preliminary bioinformatics at Survey level resolution. For TCRB sequencing, genomic DNA from sorted cTfh populations was amplified by multiplex PCR. On the authors' methods: In R, clonality was calculated as 1 minus the normalized Shannon entropy, and the Gini index was computed using the R package ineq. Overlap score was the summed counts of shared sequences divided by total counts of all sequences in both compared samples. Fisher's exact test, with an assumed theoretical repertoire of 10^7 TCRB sequences, was used to assess the significance of shared clonotypes. Entries here come from immuneACCESS through TCRdb and include only in-frame sequences with V and J called. Some clones fail to appear in such tables; in the studies checked, an unresolved V gene covers under half of the shortfall, and the cause of the remainder is unknown. Clone size and the V and J calls come from that table; the DNA yielded D and trimming. Present in this sample are 9,500 to 15,000 clones, more than 75% of which were seen just once. Clones ranked in the top ten supply 3% to 4% of the sample.

This specimen's time point label, per the study, means: 2015-2016 season, pre-vaccination. Adults received seasonal inactivated influenza vaccine (Fluvarix), and TCRB sequencing tracked sorted blood CD4 subsets before and after vaccination. To be eligible, subjects had to live in the community and must not have received influenza vaccine in the previous 6 months. Exclusions included influenza vaccine contraindications, substance abuse, HIV/AIDS, active malignancy, immunomodulatory medication and active illness such as respiratory infection. At each time point, somewhere between 40 and 100 mL of blood was taken. Non-naive CD4+CXCR5+PD-1+ cells were defined as circulating Tfh and were sorted into ICOS+CD38+ and ICOS-CD38- fractions. Either Ficoll-Paque PLUS or SepMate separation was used to isolate PBMC. Cell subsets were sorted from PBMC on a BD FACS Aria before DNA extraction.

This TCR was recovered from an adult who received the influenza vaccine. The rearranged segments are TRBV5-1 and TRBJ2-1, with 9 junctional bases fitting TRBD2. The sample was CXCR5+ CD38- circulating T follicular helper cells from blood, taken on the day of influenza vaccination. This specimen's cell subset or site label, interpreted: circulating Tfh, non-naive CD4+CXCR5+PD-1+ (ICOS+CD38+ or ICOS-CD38-). The CDR3 region: CASSGGGDHEQFF. The DNA reads as follows: TGCGCCAGCAGCGGCGGGGGGGACCATGAGCAGTTCTTC. Joined to the reference TRBV5-1 and TRBJ2-1 proteins, this CDR3 gives the full variable domain: KAGVTQTPRYLIKTRGQQVTLSCSPISGHRSVSWYQQTPGQGLQFLFEYFSETQRNKGNFPGRFSGRQFSNSRSEMNVSTLELGDSALYLCASSGGGDHEQFFGPGTRLTVL.